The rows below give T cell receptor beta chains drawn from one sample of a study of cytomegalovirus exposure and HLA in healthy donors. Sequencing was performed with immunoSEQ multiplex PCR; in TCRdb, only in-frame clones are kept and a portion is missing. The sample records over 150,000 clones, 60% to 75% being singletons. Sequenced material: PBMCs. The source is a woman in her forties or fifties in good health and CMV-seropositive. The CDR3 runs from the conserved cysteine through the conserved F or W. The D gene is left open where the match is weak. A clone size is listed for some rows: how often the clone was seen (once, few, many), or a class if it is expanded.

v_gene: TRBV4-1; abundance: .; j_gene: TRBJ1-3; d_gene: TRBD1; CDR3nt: TGCGCCAGCAGCCAGACAGGGGGAAACACCATATATTTT; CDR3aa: CASSQTGGNTIYF
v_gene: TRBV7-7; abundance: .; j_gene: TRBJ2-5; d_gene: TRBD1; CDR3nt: TGTGCCAGCAGCGTATCCGGGACAGGGGGCCGGGAGACCCAGTACTTC; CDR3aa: CASSVSGTGGRETQYF
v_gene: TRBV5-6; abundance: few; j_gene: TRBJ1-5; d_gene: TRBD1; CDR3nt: TGTGCCAGCAGCTTTCGACAGGGGAATCAGCCCCAGCATTTT; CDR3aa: CASSFRQGNQPQHF
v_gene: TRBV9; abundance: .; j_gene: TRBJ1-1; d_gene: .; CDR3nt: TGTGCCAGCAGCCCGGGAGGGACACGCAGTATGAACACTGAAGCTTTCTTT; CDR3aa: CASSPGGTRSMNTEAFF
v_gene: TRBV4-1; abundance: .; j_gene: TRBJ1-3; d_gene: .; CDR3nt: TGCGCCAGCAGCCAAGCGGTGCTCGCGAGAAACACCATATATTTT; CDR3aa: CASSQAVLARNTIYF
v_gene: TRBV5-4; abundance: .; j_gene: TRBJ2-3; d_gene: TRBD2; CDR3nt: TGTGCCAGCAGCTGGGGGACTAGCGGGGGGGCCGAGACAGATACGCAGTATTTT; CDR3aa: CASSWGTSGGAETDTQYF
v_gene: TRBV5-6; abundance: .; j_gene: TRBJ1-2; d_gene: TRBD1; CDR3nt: TGTGCCAGCAGCTCCGGACAGGTGTATGGCTACACCTTC; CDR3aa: CASSSGQVYGYTF
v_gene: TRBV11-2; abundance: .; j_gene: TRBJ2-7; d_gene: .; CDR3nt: TGTGCCAGCAGCTTAGATAATCTCAGGGGCTACGAGCAGTACTTC; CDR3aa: CASSLDNLRGYEQYF
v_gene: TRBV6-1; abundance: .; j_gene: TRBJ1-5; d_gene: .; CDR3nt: TGTGCCAGCAGTGTCCGAGCAGGGCACAATCAGCCCCAGCATTTT; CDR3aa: CASSVRAGHNQPQHF
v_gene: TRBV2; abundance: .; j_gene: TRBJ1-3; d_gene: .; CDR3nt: TGTGCCAGCGGCGGCAGGGGATACGGAAACACCATATATTTT; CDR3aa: CASGGRGYGNTIYF
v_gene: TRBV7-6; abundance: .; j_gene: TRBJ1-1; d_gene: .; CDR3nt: TGTGCCAGCAGCTTTGCACAGAACACTGAAGCTTTCTTT; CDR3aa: CASSFAQNTEAFF
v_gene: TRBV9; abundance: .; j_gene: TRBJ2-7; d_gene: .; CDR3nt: TGTGCCAGCAGCGTAGGGGGCAGTACAGACTACGAGCAGTACTTC; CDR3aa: CASSVGGSTDYEQYF
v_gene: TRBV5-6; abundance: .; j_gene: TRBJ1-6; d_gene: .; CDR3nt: TGTGCCAGCAGCCGAGACGGGGAACTCCTTTGTCCCCTCCACTTT; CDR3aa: CASSRDGELLCPLHF
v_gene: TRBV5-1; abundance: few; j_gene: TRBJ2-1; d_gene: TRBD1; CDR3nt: TGCGCCAGCAGCTTGGTGGGACAGGGTCTCAATGAGCAGTTCTTC; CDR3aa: CASSLVGQGLNEQFF
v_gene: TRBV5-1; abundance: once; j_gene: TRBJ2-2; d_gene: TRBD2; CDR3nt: TGCGCCAGCAGCTTGTCCGGGAGGTTCGCCGGGGAGCTGTTTTTT; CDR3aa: CASSLSGRFAGELFF
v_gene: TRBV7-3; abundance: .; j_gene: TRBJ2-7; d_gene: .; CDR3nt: TGTGCCAGCAGCTTACGCCCAGGCTCATACGAGCAGTACTTC; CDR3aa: CASSLRPGSYEQYF
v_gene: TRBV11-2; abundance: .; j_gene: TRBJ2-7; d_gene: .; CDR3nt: TGTGCCAGCAGCTTAGAGTTGGGGGGAAGGGAGCAGTACTTC; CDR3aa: CASSLELGGREQYF
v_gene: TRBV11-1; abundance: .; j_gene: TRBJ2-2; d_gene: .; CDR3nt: TGTGCCAGCAGCGGGCGGGGACCGTACACCGGGGAGCTGTTTTTT; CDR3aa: CASSGRGPYTGELFF
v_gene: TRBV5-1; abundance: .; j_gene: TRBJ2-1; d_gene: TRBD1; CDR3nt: TGCGCCAGCAGCACCCGGGACAGGGGACTCAATGAGCAGTTCTTC; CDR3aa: CASSTRDRGLNEQFF
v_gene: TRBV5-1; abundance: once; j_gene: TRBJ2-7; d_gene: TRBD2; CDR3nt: TGCGCCAGCAGCCTTAGGACTAGCGGAACCTACGAGCAGTACTTC; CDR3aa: CASSLRTSGTYEQYF
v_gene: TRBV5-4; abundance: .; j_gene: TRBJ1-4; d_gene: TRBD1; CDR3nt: TGTGCCAGCAGCAGGGGACAGACTAATGAAAAACTGTTTTTT; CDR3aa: CASSRGQTNEKLFF
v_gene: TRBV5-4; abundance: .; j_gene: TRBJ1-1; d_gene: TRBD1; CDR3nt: TGTGCCAGCAGGTTTGACAGGGGGGTGAACACTGAAGCTTTCTTT; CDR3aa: CASRFDRGVNTEAFF
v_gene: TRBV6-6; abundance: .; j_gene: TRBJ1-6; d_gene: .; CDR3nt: TGTGCCAGCACCCTCAGACAGGCCTATAATTCACCCCTCCACTTT; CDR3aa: CASTLRQAYNSPLHF
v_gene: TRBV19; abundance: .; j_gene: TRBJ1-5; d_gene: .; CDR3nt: TGTGCCAGTAGTATAGATCGGGAGGTCGGGAGCAATCAGCCCCAGCATTTT; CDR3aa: CASSIDREVGSNQPQHF
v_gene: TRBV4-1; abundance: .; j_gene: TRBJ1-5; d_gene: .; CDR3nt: TGCGCCAGCAGCGAATATGGGAGTGGTCAGCCCCAGCATTTT; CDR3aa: CASSEYGSGQPQHF
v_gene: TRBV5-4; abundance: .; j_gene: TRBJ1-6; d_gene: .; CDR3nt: TGTGCCAGCAGCTTGGCGTCCGTCTCACCCCTCCACTTT; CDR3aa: CASSLASVSPLHF
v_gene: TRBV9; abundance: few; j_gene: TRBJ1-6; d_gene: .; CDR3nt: TGTGCCAGCAGCTTGAGCTCCTATAATTCACCCCTCCACTTT; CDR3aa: CASSLSSYNSPLHF
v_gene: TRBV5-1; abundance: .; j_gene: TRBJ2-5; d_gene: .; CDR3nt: TGCGCCAGCAGCTTGGGAGCGGCCCCAATGGAGACCCAGTACTTC; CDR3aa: CASSLGAAPMETQYF
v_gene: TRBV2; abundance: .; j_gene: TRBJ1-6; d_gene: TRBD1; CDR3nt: TGTGCCAGCGGAGAGACAGGGCTTCGCTCACCCCTCCACTTT; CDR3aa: CASGETGLRSPLHF